What follows are 11 T cell receptor beta chains derived from one specimen sequenced in a study of cytomegalovirus exposure and HLA in healthy donors. Primers included in the PCR were 60 Vbeta and 13 Jbeta primers. Assay: immunoSEQ multiplex PCR; the TCRdb copy retains only in-frame clones and omits some. The top ten hold under 1.5% of the sample, which has approximately 120,000 clones, about 77% seen once. The material sequenced was PBMCs. The receptors were gathered from a man aged 50 to 60 in good health and CMV-seronegative.

The chain carries TRBV6-1 and TRBJ2-7; the match to TRBD1 covers 8 bases. The germline V gene has CDR1 MNHNS and CDR2 SASEGT. CDR3 length equals 17 residues. J was trimmed by 3 bases and V by 0 bases; bases with no gene match: 10. CDR3 residues: CASSEAKEGRGLYEQYF. DNA for the CDR3: TGTGCCAGCAGTGAAGCGAAGGAGGGCAGGGGGCTCTACGAGCAGTACTTC.

This clone has just one count. The chain joins TRBV7-9 to TRBJ1-1, with 7 positions matching TRBD1. With 6 bases clipped from V and 3 bases from J, the junction kept 16 bases outside the gene matches. The CDR3 loop spans 17 amino acids. Germline CDR1 reads SEHNR; CDR2 reads FQNEAQ (reference sequence). CDR3 loop: CASRSTPVQGLYTEAFF. The CDR3 DNA reads TGTGCCAGCAGGTCTACCCCCGTACAGGGGCTTTACACTGAAGCTTTCTTT.

The table lists this clone with a count of one. This chain connects TRBV30 to TRBJ2-6; 7 bases agree with TRBD1. CDR3 size: 15 residues. V gave up 2 bases and J gave up 2 bases; unmatched junction bases: 3. Germline V gives CDR1 GTSNPN, CDR2 SVGIG (reference sequence). In DNA, the CDR3 is TGTGCCTGGAGTATCGACAGGGCTGGGGCCAACGTCCTGACTTTC. Translation gives CAWSIDRAGANVLTF. Full variable domain (remainder filled in from reference TRBV30 and TRBJ2-6): SQTIHQWPATLVQPVGSPLSLECTVEGTSNPNLYWYRQAAGRGLQLLFYSVGIGQISSEVPQNLSASRPQDRQFILSSKKLLLSDSGFYLCAWSIDRAGANVLTFGAGSRLTVL.

A few counts support this clone. This chain links TRBV6-1 with TRBJ1-1; the match to TRBD1 covers 8 bases. The ends lost 4 bases at V and 4 bases at J; junction bases unmatched: 8. The V gene's germline CDR1 is MNHNS and CDR2 SASEGT. The CDR3 totals 15 residues. The CDR3 region is CASSGSGGVGTEAFF. Written as DNA, the CDR3 is TGTGCCAGCAGTGGATCAGGGGGCGTGGGCACTGAAGCTTTCTTT.

Turning to this clone: Other DNA sequences in this sample translate to the same CDR3. This rearrangement joins TRBV7-9 to TRBJ1-1; possible D gene TRBD1, 6 bases. The V gene lost 5 bases and the J gene lost 1 base, with 8 bases spanning the gap. The CDR3 has 13 residues. Germline assignment: CDR1 SEHNR and CDR2 FQNEAQ (reference sequence). CDR3 in DNA: TGTGCCAGCAGCCCACAGGGGAACACTGAAGCTTTCTTT. Amino acid sequence: CASSPQGNTEAFF.

The chain combines TRBV5-6 with TRBJ2-5; D uncertain. Trimming cost V 0 bases and J 5 bases, with 8 bases left between them. The CDR3 consists of 13 residues. Germline values: CDR1 SGHDT, CDR2 YYEEEE. CDR3 amino acids: CASSLDISETQYF. The CDR3 DNA is TGTGCCAGCAGCTTGGATATTTCGGAGACCCAGTACTTC.

V is TRBV10-2 and J is TRBJ2-7; the match to TRBD2 covers 10 bases. The CDR3 loop spans 15 amino acids. Germline V gives CDR1 WSHSY, CDR2 SAAADI. Losses at the gene ends were 6 bases for V and 7 bases for J; bases not matched to a gene: 12. The CDR3 protein is CASSLSSGSVGEQYF. The CDR3 DNA sequence: TGCGCCAGCAGCTTATCTAGCGGGAGTGTCGGAGAGCAGTACTTC.

CDR3 nucleotide sequence: TGCAGCGCTCGAGGAGGTTCTAGCAATCAGCCCCAGCATTTT. It translates to CSARGGSSNQPQHF. The V and J genes are TRBV29-1 and TRBJ1-5; D unclear. V dropped 7 bases and J dropped 0 bases, with 13 bases sitting between them. Germline V lookup: CDR1 SQVTM, CDR2 ANQGSEA. The CDR3 runs to 14 residues.

The chain couples TRBV11-1 to TRBJ2-7, with D possibly being TRBD2 (5 bases). Trimming pared 6 bases from V and 4 bases from J, leaving 19 bases between. Germline CDR1 and CDR2: SGHAT and FQDESV (reference sequence). The CDR3 length is 15 residues. The CDR3 sequence: CASSSGSDGPYEQYF. The DNA of the CDR3 is TGTGCCAGCAGTTCGGGGAGTGACGGTCCGTACGAGCAGTACTTC.

This chain links TRBV28 with TRBJ2-6, with a possible D match to TRBD2 (6 bases). The CDR3 is made up of 15 amino acids. Germline assignment: CDR1 MDHEN and CDR2 SYDVKM. V was trimmed by 3 bases and J by 3 bases, leaving 9 bases between them. For the CDR3, the DNA is TGTGCCAGCAGTTTCGAGGGAGGTGGGGCCAACGTCCTGACTTTC. Protein product: CASSFEGGGANVLTF.

The V and J genes are TRBV7-8 and TRBJ1-2; maybe TRBD1 (6 bases). The CDR3 has 17 residues. CDR1 and CDR2 (germline): SGHVS, FQNEAQ. V was cut by 4 bases and J by 0 bases, with 18 bases left in between. CDR3 DNA sequence: TGTGCCAGCAGCTCACAGGGATTTTATCCCTCTAACTATGGCTACACCTTC. Its translation: CASSSQGFYPSNYGYTF.